This T cell receptor beta chain was sequenced for a study of CD8 T cells in Susac syndrome. Germline V gives CDR1 GTSNPN, CDR2 SVGIG (reference sequence). The CDR3 is 13 residues long. V lost 0 bases and J lost 2, with 5 bases in between. CD8+ and CD4+ T cells circulating in blood were sequenced for TCR beta. An amount of RNA that ranged from about 0.45 to 1 ug was reverse transcribed with random hexamers. Across 54 Vbeta and 13 Jbeta, immunoSEQ multiplex PCR amplified TCR beta CDR3. TCRdb called the immunoSEQ multiplex PCR reads again in MiXCR, with one record for every CDR3 protein. The data show some 130,000 distinct CDR3 sequences, roughly 94% seen once.

The J gene is TRBJ1-3, the V gene TRBV30; no firm D call. The sequenced sample consisted of CD4+ T cells from PBMCs. This receptor was identified in a human donor with multiple sclerosis. CDR3 in DNA: TGTGCCTGGAGTGTTCTGGCTGGAAACACCATATATTTT. Translating gives CAWSVLAGNTIYF.